A single sample gave rise to the 27 T cell receptor beta chains below, sequenced in a study of T-cell memory formation after mild COVID-19. TCRdb reanalysed the 5' RACE reads using MiXCR and keeps one entry per CDR3 protein. The data contain 450,000 to 650,000 distinct CDR3 sequences, about a fifth of them singletons. The sample taken for sequencing was PBMCs or a T cell subset sorted from them (not recorded which). These receptors were collected from an adult woman who had mild COVID-19 (a few samples of this study predate the infection). Cell type and time point are not known.

This clonotype has more than one count but fewer than ten. The V gene is TRBV5-4, the J gene TRBJ2-5, with D uncertain. The CDR3 runs 15 residues. Trimming left V 2 bases short and J 5 bases short, with 16 bases between. The V gene's germline CDR1 is SGHNT and CDR2 YYREEE (reference sequence). The CDR3 DNA reads TGTGCCAGCAGCTTTTACGGATCACGCTTTGAGACCCAGTACTTC. Residues: CASSFYGSRFETQYF.

This clonotype was seen a few times. The rearrangement joins TRBV5-6 to TRBJ1-1; TRBD1 might be the D (5 bases). Trimming cost V 0 bases and J 3 bases, with 15 bases left between them. The germline gives CDR1 SGHDT, CDR2 YYEEEE. The CDR3 runs 16 residues. CDR3 in amino acids: CASSLGGTALYTEAFF. The CDR3 nucleotides read TGTGCCAGCAGCTTGGGCGGGACCGCACTTTACACTGAAGCTTTCTTT.

V usage is TRBV3-1 and J usage is TRBJ2-7, with TRBD1 identical over 9 bases. Unmatched junction bases numbered 6, after V lost 0 bases and J lost 3 bases. Germline V gene data show CDR1 as LGHDT and CDR2 as YNNKEL (reference sequence). The CDR3 is 16 residues long. CDR3 DNA: TGTGCCAGCAGCCAAGAGACCGGGACAGGGAGCTACGAGCAGTACTTC. This encodes CASSQETGTGSYEQYF.

The chain recombines TRBV9 with TRBJ1-1; 7 positions agree with TRBD1. Germline CDR1 is SGDLS and CDR2 is YYNGEE. The CDR3 runs to 16 residues. V was clipped by 0 bases and J by 3 bases; unmatched bases: 8. CDR3: CASSVELAGGDTEAFF. CDR3 DNA sequence: TGTGCCAGCAGCGTAGAGTTGGCAGGGGGGGACACTGAAGCTTTCTTT.

This chain links TRBV6-5 with TRBJ1-1; possibly TRBD1 for D (5 bases). The CDR3 length is 15 residues. With 10 bases removed from V and 0 bases from J, the gap between germline ends came to 18 bases. Germline loops: CDR1 MNHEY, CDR2 SVGAGI. CDR3 amino acids: CATGGEITLNTEAFF. The CDR3, as DNA: TGTGCCACCGGAGGGGAAATCACGTTGAACACTGAAGCTTTCTTT.

This clonotype occurred a few times. This chain connects TRBV29-1 to TRBJ2-3, with D unresolved. The germline CDR1 and CDR2 sequences are SQVTM and ANQGSEA. The CDR3 is made up of 18 amino acids. Trimming removed 1 base at V and 2 bases at J, with 22 bases between. The CDR3 nucleotides are TGCAGCGTTGAAGTTCCCTCCACCTGGGTGCGAAACACAGATACGCAGTATTTT. This gives the protein CSVEVPSTWVRNTDTQYF.

This clonotype appeared a few times. The chain joins TRBV25-1 to TRBJ2-7; 7 nucleotides match TRBD1. The ends lost 1 base at V and 12 bases at J; junction bases unmatched: 9. This CDR3 is 13 amino acids long. Germline values: CDR1 MGHDK, CDR2 SYGVNS. CDR3 protein: CASSEFGTANLYF. DNA of the CDR3: TGTGCCAGCAGTGAATTCGGGACAGCGAACCTGTACTTC.

This clonotype was observed a handful of times. The chain combines TRBV6-5 with TRBJ2-5; tentatively, D is TRBD1 or TRBD2 (5 bases each). The CDR3 has 14 amino acids. Trimming left V 0 bases short and J 5 bases short, with 10 bases between. Germline-derived CDR1 and CDR2 are MNHEY and SVGAGI. The DNA for the CDR3 is TGTGCCAGCAGTTACTCGAGCAGGGAGGAGACCCAGTACTTC. Protein sequence: CASSYSSREETQYF.

This clonotype came up many times. The chain links TRBV18 to TRBJ2-1; D is unresolved. V was trimmed by 0 bases and J by 0 bases, leaving 9 bases between them. This CDR3 has 16 residues. Germline lookup yields CDR1 KGHSH and CDR2 LQKENI. The CDR3 is CASSPPGRSSYNEQFF. CDR3 sequence (DNA): TGTGCCAGCTCACCACCCGGGCGAAGCTCCTACAATGAGCAGTTCTTC.

This clonotype was seen only a few times. The gene calls are TRBV12-3 or TRBV12-4 and TRBJ2-1; tentatively, D is TRBD1 or TRBD2 (5 bases each). The CDR3 is 15 residues long. The V end was cut by 6 bases, the J end by 2 bases, with 14 bases between. The CDR3 DNA reads TGTGCCAGCAGCTACGGGACGGATGCCTACAATGAGCAGTTCTTC. It codes for CASSYGTDAYNEQFF.

This clonotype was seen only a few times. The rearrangement links TRBV4-1 to TRBJ2-2, with 12 bases lining up with TRBD1. V lost 4 bases, J lost 12 bases, and 12 bases stayed unmatched. The CDR3 is 16 amino acids. Germline-derived CDR1 and CDR2 are MGHRA and YSYEKL. CDR3 in DNA: TGCGCCAGCAGCCCAGGGGCGGGGACAGGGGGCTCCCAGCTGTTTTTT. It codes for CASSPGAGTGGSQLFF.

This clonotype was seen a handful of times. The chain carries TRBV6-6 and TRBJ1-1; 11 bases align to TRBD1. V lost 6 bases, J lost 5 bases, and 8 bases stayed unmatched. The CDR3 is 15 amino acids. Germline V gives CDR1 MNHNY, CDR2 SVGAGI (reference sequence). The CDR3 nucleotides read TGTGCCAGCAGGGGACAGGGGGATGGAGTTACTGAAGCTTTCTTT. Its translation: CASRGQGDGVTEAFF.

This clonotype has a handful of counts. The chain recombines TRBV5-6 with TRBJ2-5; 8 bases match TRBD2. CDR3 length equals 15 residues. Germline loops: CDR1 SGHDT, CDR2 YYEEEE. J lost 0 bases, V lost 0 bases, and 1 base had no gene match. CDR3 bases: TGTGCCAGCAGCTTGGGACTAGCGTACCAAGAGACCCAGTACTTC. Encoded protein: CASSLGLAYQETQYF.

This clonotype occurred many times. This chain's CDR3 is CASSPDSGGHNEQFF. The CDR3 DNA is TGTGCCAGCTCACCAGATAGCGGGGGGCACAATGAGCAGTTCTTC. The rearrangement links TRBV18 to TRBJ2-1; 10 nucleotides line up with TRBD2. CDR1 is KGHSH and CDR2 is LQKENI in the germline V gene. V shed 2 bases, J shed 5 bases, and the junction held 3 bases outside the gene matches. The CDR3 covers 15 residues.

V is TRBV5-5 and J is TRBJ1-1; D remains ambiguous. V was shortened by 5 bases and J by 7 bases, with 21 bases between the two germline ends. This CDR3 has 15 amino acids. Germline V gives CDR1 SGHKS, CDR2 YYEKEE (reference sequence). The CDR3 DNA reads TGTGCCAGCAGGCCGATATCAGGAGTTATTGGTGAAGCTTTCTTT. Encoded protein: CASRPISGVIGEAFF.

This clonotype appeared a few times. The V gene is TRBV3-1, the J gene TRBJ2-2, with D possibly matching TRBD1 (6 bases). This CDR3 has 18 residues. Trimming cost V 4 bases and J 5 bases, with 23 bases left between them. The V gene's germline CDR1 is LGHDT and CDR2 YNNKEL (reference sequence). This CDR3 reads CASSPLRSPGHWTGELFF. In DNA, the CDR3 is TGTGCCAGCAGCCCCCTTCGGAGTCCGGGACACTGGACCGGGGAGCTGTTTTTT.

The table lists this clonotype with many counts. V and J are TRBV20-1 and TRBJ2-1, with 14 bases matching TRBD2. With 6 bases clipped from V and 1 base from J, the junction kept 8 bases outside the gene matches. Per the germline V gene, CDR1 is DFQATT and CDR2 is SNEGSKA (reference sequence). The CDR3 is 17 amino acids. The CDR3 sequence is CSAIGTSGSISYNEQFF. CDR3 in DNA: TGCAGTGCGATCGGGACTAGCGGGAGTATTTCCTACAATGAGCAGTTCTTC.

This clonotype has just a few counts. The CDR3 loop is CASSLGTGFTDTQYF. The CDR3, as DNA: TGTGCCAGCAGCTTGGGGACAGGTTTCACAGATACGCAGTATTTT. The chain carries TRBV11-1 and TRBJ2-3; TRBD1 agrees at 8 bases. V shed 3 bases, J shed 2 bases, and the junction held 4 bases outside the gene matches. CDR3 length: 15 residues. From germline, CDR1 is SGHAT and CDR2 FQDESV (reference sequence).

This clonotype was observed a few times. The rearrangement joins TRBV7-9 to TRBJ2-1; 8 bases are shared with TRBD1. The V gene end was trimmed by 2 bases and the J gene end by 0 bases; junction bases not matched to a gene: 3. This CDR3 is built from 16 residues. Looked up from germline, CDR1 is SEHNR and CDR2 is FQNEAQ (reference sequence). The CDR3 reads CASSLRTGSSYNEQFF. For the CDR3, the DNA is TGTGCCAGCAGCTTACGGACAGGGAGCTCCTACAATGAGCAGTTCTTC.

V and J are TRBV7-2 and TRBJ2-1, with 7 bases identical to TRBD2. Germline CDR1 is SGHTA and CDR2 is FQGNSA. The CDR3 is 15 residues long. J was trimmed by 5 bases and V by 2 bases; bases with no gene match: 6. CDR3 DNA: TGTGCCAGCAGCTTACGTGGGCTAGCGGACAATGAGCAGTTCTTC. Protein product: CASSLRGLADNEQFF.

This chain connects TRBV21-1 to TRBJ2-3; the DNA was not used to check the table's D call, TRBD2. TRBV21-1 is a pseudogene locus. This CDR3 spans 16 amino acids. Written as DNA, the CDR3 is TGTGCCAGCAGGGACCCGGGACTAGCGGGGGAATATACGCAGTATTTT. This encodes CASRDPGLAGEYTQYF.

The chain joins TRBV6-2 or TRBV6-3 to TRBJ2-7; possible D gene TRBD2, 6 bases. CDR1 is MNHEY and CDR2 is SVGEGT in the germline V gene. CDR3 size: 16 residues. The ends were cut back, 0 bases at V and 3 bases at J, with 15 bases in the middle. The CDR3 coding sequence is TGTGCCAGCAGTTACTCGAGTGCGGGACCCCTCTACGAGCAGTACTTC. Translating gives CASSYSSAGPLYEQYF.

The rearrangement links TRBV10-3 to TRBJ2-3; D gene unclear. V was pared by 1 base and J by 0 bases, with 5 bases between. This CDR3 spans 14 amino acids. CDR1 and CDR2 from the germline V gene are ENHRY and SYGVKD. Here the CDR3 reads CAISEYASTDTQYF. CDR3 nucleotides: TGTGCCATCAGTGAGTACGCTAGCACAGATACGCAGTATTTT.

V gene TRBV15 combines with J gene TRBJ2-7; perhaps TRBD1 as D (6 bases). Trimming removed 0 bases from V and 5 bases from J, with 8 bases in between. CDR3 length: 13 amino acids. The germline V gene has CDR1 LNHNV and CDR2 YYDKDF (reference sequence). The CDR3 sequence is CATSRDPGDEQYF. The CDR3 DNA is TGTGCCACCAGCAGAGATCCAGGGGACGAGCAGTACTTC.

This clonotype was observed a few times. This rearrangement joins TRBV6-6 to TRBJ2-3; D may match TRBD1 or TRBD2 (5 bases each). Germline lookup yields CDR1 MNHNY and CDR2 SVGAGI (reference sequence). The V and J ends lost 4 bases and 1 base respectively, with 15 bases between them. CDR3 size: 16 residues. CDR3 protein: CASSSFGDGGTDTQYF. In DNA, the CDR3 is TGTGCCAGCAGTTCCTTCGGGGACGGGGGCACAGATACGCAGTATTTT.

The chain joins TRBV20-1 to TRBJ2-7; TRBD2 agrees at 13 bases. This CDR3 region has 16 residues. Trimming took 4 bases from V and 0 from J; bases not matched to a gene: 6. Germline V gives CDR1 DFQATT, CDR2 SNEGSKA (reference sequence). The CDR3 loop is CSAMGLAGLLSYEQYF. CDR3 DNA sequence: TGCAGTGCTATGGGACTAGCGGGACTCCTCTCCTACGAGCAGTACTTC.

The chain is built from TRBV7-9 and TRBJ1-4; D is perhaps TRBD1 (6 bases). Trimming took off 6 bases at V and 3 bases at J, with 14 bases between the two ends. Germline loops: CDR1 SEHNR, CDR2 FQNEAQ (reference sequence). The CDR3 runs 15 residues. The CDR3 sequence: CASRTGGNANEKLFF. As DNA, the CDR3 is TGTGCCAGCAGGACAGGAGGGAACGCTAATGAAAAACTGTTTTTT.